This TCR beta chain originates from a study of Ad26.COV2.S vaccination and SARS-CoV-2 variants. TCRdb keeps only in-frame clones here, not all; method: immunoSEQ multiplex PCR. The sample has 150,000 to 200,000 clones; roughly nine tenths are singletons. Concerning this clone itself: Its target is unknown.

The trim removed 1 base at V and 0 bases at J, leaving 2 bases unmatched. The CDR3 spans 18 residues. Germline CDR1 reads LGHDT; CDR2 reads YNNKEL (reference sequence). Overall study findings and caveats: TCR breadth and depth analyses may have underestimated total T cell responses. Reported findings describe substantial breadth in spike-specific CD8+ and CD4+ T cell responses following vaccination. Spike-specific TCR breadth in vaccine recipients exceeded that seen in placebo recipients. Placebo recipients and vaccine recipients were similar in non-spike TCR breadth.

The source was peripheral blood, collected after recovery from COVID-19. The clonotype comes from a human donor who had recovered from COVID-19. The chain is built from TRBV3-1 (or the pseudogene TRBV3-2) and TRBJ1-6; 11 nucleotides align to TRBD1. The CDR3 DNA follows: TGTGCCAGCAGCCAAGGGACAGGGGGCGCCTCCTATAATTCACCCCTCCACTTT. Its translation: CASSQGTGGASYNSPLHF.